The 5 T cell receptor beta chains below were found in one sample sequenced in a study of regulatory T cells in long-lasting Graves disease. As for time point: newly diagnosed GD, antithyroid drugs for less than 3 months. There was RNA extracted from PBMCs, and the TCR library was made from it. Construction of TCR beta libraries relied on iRepertoire HTBI primers and on Arm-PCR targeting CDR3 regions. TCRdb reanalysed the multiplex PCR reads using MiXCR and keeps one entry per CDR3 protein. The sample lists hundreds of thousands of distinct CDR3 sequences, around 15% occurring once. The same data also contributed to another study, on T cells in Graves' hyperthyroidism and ophthalmopathy.

The source material was peripheral blood mononuclear cells (PBMCs), sampled at new diagnosis, from a patient treated with antithyroid drugs. These receptor sequences come from a woman younger than 45 with Graves disease.

This clonotype was recorded many times. This rearrangement joins TRBV28 to TRBJ1-5, with 7 bases fitting TRBD1. CDR3 length: 14 residues. Germline CDR1 is MDHEN and CDR2 is SYDVKM. After removal of 5 bases from V and 5 bases from J, the junction contained 6 bases not matched to a gene. In DNA form, the CDR3 reads TGTGCCAGCAGTGAAACAGGGGCCCATCAGCCCCAGCATTTT. Residues: CASSETGAHQPQHF.

Many counts were recorded for this clonotype. The rearrangement uses TRBV30 and TRBJ1-2; D may be TRBD1 (5 bases). The CDR3 sequence is 14 residues long. The V end lost 0 bases, the J end lost 8 bases, and 16 bases lay between the germline ends. In germline, CDR1 is GTSNPN, CDR2 SVGIG (reference sequence). The DNA of the CDR3 is TGTGCCTGGAGTGTACCCCAGGGAACGGGAGGCTACACCTTC. Protein product: CAWSVPQGTGGYTF.

The chain uses TRBV28 and TRBJ1-2; 9 bases map to TRBD1. The CDR3 is 15 residues long. CDR1 MDHEN and CDR2 SYDVKM come from the germline V gene. V was pared by 4 bases and J by 4 bases, with 7 bases of the junction left unmatched. CDR3 bases: TGTGCCAGCAGTTCCCCGGGACAGGGTCTCTATGGCTACACCTTC. Its translation: CASSSPGQGLYGYTF.

This clonotype was observed a handful of times. This may arise from a read error, as a much more abundant clone is one base away. Because it lacks the conserved phenylalanine or tryptophan at the end, this CDR3 is likely a read error. The chain combines TRBV11-2 with TRBJ1-5; a weak D match, TRBD1 (6 bases). Germline V gives CDR1 SGHAT, CDR2 FQNNGV. This CDR3 is built from 14 residues. With 5 bases removed from V and 5 bases from J, the gap between germline ends came to 13 bases. CDR3 in DNA: TGTGCCAGCAGCGGGGGAGGGGGGTATCAGCCCCAGCATTCT. This gives the protein CASSGGGGYQPQHS.

This clonotype was counted only a few times. The chain joins TRBV20-1 to TRBJ2-5; 7 bases align to TRBD1. The CDR3 loop spans 14 amino acids. J was trimmed by 4 bases and V by 2 bases; bases with no gene match: 7. Looked up from germline, CDR1 is DFQATT and CDR2 is SNEGSKA (reference sequence). The CDR3, as DNA: TGCAGTGCTAGAATGACAGGGATGCGAGAGACCCAGTACTTC. The encoded protein is CSARMTGMRETQYF.